This entry concerns a single TCR beta chain. These data come from a study of blood T cell repertoires in COVID-19. Across the study: Spain, Italy and the United States supplied samples that represented acute and convalescent COVID-19. The analysed material was cDNA or gDNA that came from T cells, B-cell-depleted T cells, or PBMCs.

How the authors handled the data: Reference gene primer amplification yielded estimated nucleated cell counts. This table comes from immunoSEQ multiplex PCR, and its TCRdb copy is limited to in-frame clones, with some not included. That table is the source of V, J and clone size, and D and trimming were worked out from the DNA. The sample has about 130,000 clones, roughly four fifths seen once. Recovered status applied to Cohort 3 donors who had two consecutive negative PCRs. It also applied to those with clearance or with symptom resolution. With 4 bases clipped from V and 4 bases from J, the junction kept 7 bases outside the gene matches. CDR1 is SGHRS and CDR2 is YFSETQ in the germline V gene. The CDR3 has 16 amino acids.

The clonotype originates from a young man who had recovered from COVID-19. The specimen sequenced was PBMCs or T cells enriched from blood (not recorded which). The V call is TRBV5-1, the J call TRBJ2-1; 11 nucleotides agree with TRBD2. The DNA of the CDR3 is TGCGCCAGCAGCCCCCCCCTAGCGGGAGGTTACAATGAGCAGTTCTTC. Translated: CASSPPLAGGYNEQFF.